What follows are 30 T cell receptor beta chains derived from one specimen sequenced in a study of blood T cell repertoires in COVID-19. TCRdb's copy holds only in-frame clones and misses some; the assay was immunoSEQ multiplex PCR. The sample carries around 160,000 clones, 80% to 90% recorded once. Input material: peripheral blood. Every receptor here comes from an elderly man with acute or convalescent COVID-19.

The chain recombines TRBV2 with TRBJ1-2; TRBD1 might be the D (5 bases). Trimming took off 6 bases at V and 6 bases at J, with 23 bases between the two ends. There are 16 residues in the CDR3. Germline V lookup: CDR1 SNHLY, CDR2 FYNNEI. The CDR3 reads CASRTPGGGEFDGYTF. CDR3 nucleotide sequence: TGTGCCAGCAGGACCCCTGGTGGGGGGGAATTTGATGGCTACACCTTC.

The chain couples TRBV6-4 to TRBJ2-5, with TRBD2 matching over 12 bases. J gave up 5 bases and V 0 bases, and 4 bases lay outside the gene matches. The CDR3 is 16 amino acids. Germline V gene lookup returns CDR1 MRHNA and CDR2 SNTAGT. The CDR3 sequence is CASSDSRLAGVETQYF. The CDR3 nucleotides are TGTGCCAGCAGTGACTCACGACTAGCGGGGGTGGAGACCCAGTACTTC.

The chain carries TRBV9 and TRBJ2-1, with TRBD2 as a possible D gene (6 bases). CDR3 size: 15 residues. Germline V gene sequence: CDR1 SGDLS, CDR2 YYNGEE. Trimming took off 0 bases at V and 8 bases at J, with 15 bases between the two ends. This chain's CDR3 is CASSVEVGGIYEQFF. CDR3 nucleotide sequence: TGTGCCAGCAGCGTAGAGGTGGGAGGTATCTATGAGCAGTTCTTC.

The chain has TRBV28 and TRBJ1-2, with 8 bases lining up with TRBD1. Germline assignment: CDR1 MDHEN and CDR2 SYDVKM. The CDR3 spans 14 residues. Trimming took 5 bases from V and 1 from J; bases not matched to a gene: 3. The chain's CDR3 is CASSPGQGNYGYTF. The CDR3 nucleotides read TGTGCCAGCAGTCCCGGACAGGGTAACTATGGCTACACCTTC.

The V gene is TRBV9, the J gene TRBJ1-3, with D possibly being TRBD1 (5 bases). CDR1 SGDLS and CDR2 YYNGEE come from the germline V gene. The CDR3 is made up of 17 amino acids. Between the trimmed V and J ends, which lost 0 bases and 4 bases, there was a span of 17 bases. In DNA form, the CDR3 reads TGTGCCAGCAGCGTAGCCGGTCGGAGGGGAGCGGGAAACACCATATATTTT. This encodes CASSVAGRRGAGNTIYF.

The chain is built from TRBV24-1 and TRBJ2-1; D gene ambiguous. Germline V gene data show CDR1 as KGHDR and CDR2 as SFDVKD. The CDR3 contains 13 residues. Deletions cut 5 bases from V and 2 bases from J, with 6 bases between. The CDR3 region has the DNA TGTGCCACCAGTGCCCCTGCCTACAATGAGCAGTTCTTC. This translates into CATSAPAYNEQFF.

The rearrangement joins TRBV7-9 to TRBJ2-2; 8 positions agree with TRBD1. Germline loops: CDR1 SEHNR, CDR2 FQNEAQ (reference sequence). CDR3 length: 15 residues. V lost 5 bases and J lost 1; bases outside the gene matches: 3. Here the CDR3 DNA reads TGTGCCAGCAGCACCGGGACAGGGAACACCGGGGAGCTGTTTTTT. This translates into CASSTGTGNTGELFF.

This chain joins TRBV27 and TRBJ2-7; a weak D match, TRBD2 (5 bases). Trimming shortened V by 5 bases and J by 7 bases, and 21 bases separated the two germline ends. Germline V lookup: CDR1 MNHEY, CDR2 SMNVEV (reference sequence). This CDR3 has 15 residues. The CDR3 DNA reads TGTGCCAGCAGTCCGGGTTTAAGCGGTCAGGTGGAGCAGTACTTC. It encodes CASSPGLSGQVEQYF.

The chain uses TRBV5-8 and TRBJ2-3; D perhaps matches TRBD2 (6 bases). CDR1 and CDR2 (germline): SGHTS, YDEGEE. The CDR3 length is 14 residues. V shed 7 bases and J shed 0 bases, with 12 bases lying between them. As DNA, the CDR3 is TGTGCCAGCGTCTGGAGGGGCAGCACAGATACGCAGTATTTT. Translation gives CASVWRGSTDTQYF. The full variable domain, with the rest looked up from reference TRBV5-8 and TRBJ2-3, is EAGVTQSPTHLIKTRGQQATLRCSPISGHTSVYWYQQALGLGLQFLLWYDEGEERNRGNFPPRFSGRQFPNYSSELNVNALELEDSALYLCASVWRGSTDTQYFGPGTRLTVL.

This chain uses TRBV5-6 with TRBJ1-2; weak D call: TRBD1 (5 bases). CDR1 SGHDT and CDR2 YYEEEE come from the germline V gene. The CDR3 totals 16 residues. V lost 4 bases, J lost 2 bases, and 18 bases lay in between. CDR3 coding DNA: TGTGCCAGCAGCCGCGCGCCGAAACAGGTCAACTATGGCTACACCTTC. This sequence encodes CASSRAPKQVNYGYTF.

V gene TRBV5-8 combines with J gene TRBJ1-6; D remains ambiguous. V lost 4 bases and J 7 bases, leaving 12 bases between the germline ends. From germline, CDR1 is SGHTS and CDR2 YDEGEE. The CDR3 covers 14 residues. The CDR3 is CASSHREGNSPLHF. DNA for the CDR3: TGTGCCAGCAGCCACCGGGAGGGAAATTCACCCCTCCACTTT.

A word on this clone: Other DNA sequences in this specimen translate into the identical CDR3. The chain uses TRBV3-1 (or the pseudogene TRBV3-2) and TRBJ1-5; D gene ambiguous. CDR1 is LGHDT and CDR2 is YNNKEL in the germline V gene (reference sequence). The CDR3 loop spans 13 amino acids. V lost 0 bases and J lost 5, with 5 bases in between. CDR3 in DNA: TGTGCCAGCAGCCAAGATCGAGATCAGCCCCAGCATTTT. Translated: CASSQDRDQPQHF.

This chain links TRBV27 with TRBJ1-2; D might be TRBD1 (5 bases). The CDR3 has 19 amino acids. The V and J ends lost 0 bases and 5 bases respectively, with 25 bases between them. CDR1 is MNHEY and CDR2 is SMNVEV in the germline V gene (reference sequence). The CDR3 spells CASSLSRQGSMLAPYGYTF. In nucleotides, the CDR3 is TGTGCCAGCAGTTTATCGAGGCAGGGAAGTATGTTGGCCCCTTATGGCTACACCTTC.

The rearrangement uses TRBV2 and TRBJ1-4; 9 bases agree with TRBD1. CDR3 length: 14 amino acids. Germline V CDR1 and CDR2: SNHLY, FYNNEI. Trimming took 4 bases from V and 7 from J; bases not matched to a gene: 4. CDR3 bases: TGTGCCAGCAGTGGTCACAGGGGGCTTGAAAAACTGTTTTTT. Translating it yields CASSGHRGLEKLFF.

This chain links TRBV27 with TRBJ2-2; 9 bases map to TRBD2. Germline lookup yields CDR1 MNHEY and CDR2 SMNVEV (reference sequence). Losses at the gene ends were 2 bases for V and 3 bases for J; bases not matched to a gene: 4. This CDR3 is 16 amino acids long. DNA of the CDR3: TGTGCCAGCAGTTTAGCTAGCGGGATCGACACCGGGGAGCTGTTTTTT. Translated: CASSLASGIDTGELFF.

The CDR3 DNA follows: TGTGCCAGCGTGCGCGGATATCAGCTTTCTAACTATGGCTACACCTTC. Protein: CASVRGYQLSNYGYTF. V and J are TRBV2 and TRBJ1-2; D gene uncertain. In germline, CDR1 is SNHLY, CDR2 FYNNEI. V lost 8 bases to trimming and J lost 0 bases, with 19 bases between them. This CDR3 is 16 amino acids long.

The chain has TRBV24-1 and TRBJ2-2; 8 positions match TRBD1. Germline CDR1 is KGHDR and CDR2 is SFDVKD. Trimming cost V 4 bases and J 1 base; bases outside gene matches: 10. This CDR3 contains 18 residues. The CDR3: CATSDWGNRGRNTGELFF. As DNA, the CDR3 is TGTGCCACCAGTGACTGGGGCAACAGGGGGAGGAACACCGGGGAGCTGTTTTTT.

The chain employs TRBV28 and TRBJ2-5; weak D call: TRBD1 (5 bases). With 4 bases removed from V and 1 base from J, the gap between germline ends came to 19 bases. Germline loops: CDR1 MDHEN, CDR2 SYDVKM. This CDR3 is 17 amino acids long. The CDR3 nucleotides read TGTGCCAGCAGTTCACTAAGGGCACAGCAGGGCCAAGAGACCCAGTACTTC. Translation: CASSSLRAQQGQETQYF.

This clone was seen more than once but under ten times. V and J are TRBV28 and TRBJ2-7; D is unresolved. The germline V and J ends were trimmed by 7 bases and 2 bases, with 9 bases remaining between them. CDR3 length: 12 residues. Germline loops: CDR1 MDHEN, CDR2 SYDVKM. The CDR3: CASTPSPYEQYF. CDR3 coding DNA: TGTGCCAGCACCCCCAGTCCCTACGAGCAGTACTTC.

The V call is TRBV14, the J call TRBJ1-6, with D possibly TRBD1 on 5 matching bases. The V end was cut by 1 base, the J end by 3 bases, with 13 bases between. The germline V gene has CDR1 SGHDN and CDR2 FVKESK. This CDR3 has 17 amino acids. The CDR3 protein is CASSQGSTGVYNSPLHF. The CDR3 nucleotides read TGTGCCAGCAGCCAAGGGTCCACAGGAGTCTATAATTCACCCCTCCACTTT.

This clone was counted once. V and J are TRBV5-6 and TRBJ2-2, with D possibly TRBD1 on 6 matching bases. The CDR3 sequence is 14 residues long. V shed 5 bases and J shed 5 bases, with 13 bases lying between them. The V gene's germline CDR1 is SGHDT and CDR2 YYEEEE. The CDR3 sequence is CASSETGKTGELFF. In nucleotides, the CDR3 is TGTGCCAGCAGTGAAACAGGGAAAACCGGGGAGCTGTTTTTT.

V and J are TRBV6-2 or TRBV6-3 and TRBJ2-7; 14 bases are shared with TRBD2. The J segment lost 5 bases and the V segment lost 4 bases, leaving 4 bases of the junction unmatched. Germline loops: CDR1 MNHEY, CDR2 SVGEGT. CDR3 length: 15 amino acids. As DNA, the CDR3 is TGTGCCAGCAGTTTGGGACTAGCGGGAGTCGACGAGCAGTACTTC. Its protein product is CASSLGLAGVDEQYF.

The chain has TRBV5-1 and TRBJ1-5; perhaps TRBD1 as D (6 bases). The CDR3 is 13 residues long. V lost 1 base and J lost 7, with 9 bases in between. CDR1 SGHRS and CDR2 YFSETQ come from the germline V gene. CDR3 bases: TGCGCCAGCAGCTTGCAGGGGAGCCAGCCCCAGCATTTT. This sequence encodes CASSLQGSQPQHF.

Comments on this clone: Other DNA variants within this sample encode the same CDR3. The DNA of the CDR3 is TGTGCCAGCAGTTACTCCGGGGGTACTGAAGCTTTCTTT. Translation gives CASSYSGGTEAFF. This sequence joins TRBV6-5 and TRBJ1-1, with a tentative D call TRBD1 (5 bases). Per germline, CDR1 MNHEY and CDR2 SVGAGI. V lost 0 bases and J lost 5, with 7 bases in between. This CDR3 comprises 13 residues.

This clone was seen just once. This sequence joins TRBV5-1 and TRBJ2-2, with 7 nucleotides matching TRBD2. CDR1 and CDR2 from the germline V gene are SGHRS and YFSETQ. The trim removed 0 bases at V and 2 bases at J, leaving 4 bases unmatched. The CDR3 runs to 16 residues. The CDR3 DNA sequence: TGCGCCAGCAGCTTGGTGCCTAGCGGTAACACCGGGGAGCTGTTTTTT. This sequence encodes CASSLVPSGNTGELFF.

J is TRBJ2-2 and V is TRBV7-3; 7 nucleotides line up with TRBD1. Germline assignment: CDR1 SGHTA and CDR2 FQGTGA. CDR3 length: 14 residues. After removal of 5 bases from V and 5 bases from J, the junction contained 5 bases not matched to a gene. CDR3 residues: CASSKLQGTGELFF. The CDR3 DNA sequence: TGTGCCAGCAGCAAATTACAGGGGACCGGGGAGCTGTTTTTT. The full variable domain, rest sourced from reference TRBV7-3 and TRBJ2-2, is GAGVSQTPSNKVTEKGKYVELRCDPISGHTALYWYRQSLGQGPEFLIYFQGTGAADDSGLPNDRFFAVRPEGSVSTLKIQRTERGDSAVYLCASSKLQGTGELFFGEGSRLTVL.

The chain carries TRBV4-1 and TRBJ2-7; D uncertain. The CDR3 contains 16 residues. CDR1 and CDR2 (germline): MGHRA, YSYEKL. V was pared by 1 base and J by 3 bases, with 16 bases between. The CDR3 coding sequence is TGCGCCAGCAGCCAAGGGTGGAGCCGGCAGCACTACGAGCAGTACTTC. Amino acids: CASSQGWSRQHYEQYF.

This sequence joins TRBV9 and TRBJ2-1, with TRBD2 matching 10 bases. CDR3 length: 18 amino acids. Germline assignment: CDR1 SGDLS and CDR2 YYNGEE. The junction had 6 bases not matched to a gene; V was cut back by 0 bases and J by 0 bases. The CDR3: CASSVGLAGALSYNEQFF. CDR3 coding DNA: TGTGCCAGCAGCGTAGGGCTAGCGGGGGCCCTCTCCTACAATGAGCAGTTCTTC.

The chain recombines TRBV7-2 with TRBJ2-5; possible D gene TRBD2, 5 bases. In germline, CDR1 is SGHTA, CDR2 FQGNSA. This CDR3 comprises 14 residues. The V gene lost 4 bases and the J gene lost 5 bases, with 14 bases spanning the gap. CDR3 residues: CASSSPSPGETQYF. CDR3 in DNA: TGTGCCAGCAGCTCGCCCTCCCCGGGGGAGACCCAGTACTTC.

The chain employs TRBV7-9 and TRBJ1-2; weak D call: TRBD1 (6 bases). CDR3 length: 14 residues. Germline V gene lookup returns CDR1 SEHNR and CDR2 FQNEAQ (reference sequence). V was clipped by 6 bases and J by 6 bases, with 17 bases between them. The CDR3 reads CASSFRGTTDGYTF. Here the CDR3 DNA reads TGTGCCAGCAGTTTCAGGGGTACGACGGATGGCTACACCTTC.